This is a list of T cell receptor beta chains from one sample in a study of blood T cell repertoires in COVID-19. Using immunoSEQ multiplex PCR, the repertoire was profiled, and TCRdb retains in-frame clones only, with some absent. Of 250,000 or so clones listed, over 80% are singletons. Sequencing was carried out using PBMCs or T cells enriched from blood (not recorded which). These receptors all stem from a human donor in a cohort exposed to, infected with or recovered from COVID-19 (not recorded which). The donor label of this sample is uncertain. The CDR3 runs from the conserved cysteine through the conserved F or W. Fields, in order: J gene, D gene, clone size, V gene, CDR3 protein, CDR3 DNA. The D gene is left open where the match is weak. Only part of the rows carry a size: once, few, many, or a class if the clone is expanded.

J: TRBJ1-1
D: TRBD1
size: -
V: TRBV5-4
CDR3: CASSRTGTGNTEAFF
DNA: TGTGCCAGCAGCCGAACCGGGACAGGGAACACTGAAGCTTTCTTT

J: TRBJ1-3
D: -
size: -
V: TRBV6-5
CDR3: CASSSPSSGNTIYF
DNA: TGTGCCAGCAGTTCCCCGAGCTCTGGAAACACCATATATTTT

J: TRBJ2-2
D: TRBD1
size: -
V: TRBV6-4
CDR3: CASRLNRGAGELFF
DNA: TGTGCCAGCAGACTAAACAGGGGCGCCGGGGAGCTGTTTTTT

J: TRBJ1-1
D: TRBD1
size: -
V: TRBV27
CDR3: CASRYRGMNTEAFF
DNA: TGTGCCAGCAGGTACAGGGGCATGAACACTGAAGCTTTCTTT

J: TRBJ1-5
D: -
size: -
V: TRBV21-1
CDR3: CASSKEGASSNQPQHF
DNA: TGTGCCAGCAGCAAAGAGGGAGCTTCTAGCAATCAGCCCCAGCATTTT

J: TRBJ1-4
D: -
size: -
V: TRBV21-1
CDR3: CASKDDAGTGKEKLFF
DNA: TGTGCCAGCAAGGATGATGCTGGGACAGGGAAGGAAAAACTGTTTTTT

J: TRBJ2-4
D: -
size: -
V: TRBV4-1
CDR3: CASSQAGGATKNIQYF
DNA: TGCGCCAGCAGCCAGGCTGGGGGGGCGACCAAAAACATTCAGTACTTC

J: TRBJ1-2
D: -
size: -
V: TRBV5-6
CDR3: CASSLTRTVYGYTF
DNA: TGTGCCAGCAGCTTGACTAGAACGGTCTATGGCTACACCTTC

J: TRBJ2-3
D: -
size: -
V: TRBV7-8
CDR3: CASSPRGGGADTQYF
DNA: TGTGCCAGCAGCCCACGAGGGGGGGGTGCAGATACGCAGTATTTT

J: TRBJ1-4
D: -
size: once
V: TRBV5-1
CDR3: CASSLSGTRGEKLFF
DNA: TGCGCCAGCAGCTTGTCAGGTACCAGGGGTGAAAAACTGTTTTTT

J: TRBJ2-2
D: -
size: -
V: TRBV19
CDR3: CASSIDGFDTNTGELFF
DNA: TGTGCCAGTAGTATAGATGGGTTCGACACGAACACCGGGGAGCTGTTTTTT

J: TRBJ1-1
D: TRBD1
size: -
V: TRBV3-1/TRBV3-2
CDR3: CASSQGFGQGGTEAFF
DNA: TGTGCCAGCAGCCAAGGCTTCGGACAGGGTGGCACTGAAGCTTTCTTT

J: TRBJ1-2
D: TRBD1
size: -
V: TRBV24-1
CDR3: CATSGTGGNYGYTF
DNA: TGTGCCACCAGCGGGACAGGGGGTAACTATGGCTACACCTTC

J: TRBJ2-5
D: TRBD1
size: -
V: TRBV7-2
CDR3: CASSRDRGAETQYF
DNA: TGTGCCAGCAGTCGGGACAGGGGAGCCGAGACCCAGTACTTC

J: TRBJ2-7
D: TRBD1
size: once
V: TRBV12-5
CDR3: CASGLTGTGNYEQYF
DNA: TGTGCTAGTGGTTTGACCGGGACAGGGAACTACGAGCAGTACTTC

J: TRBJ2-1
D: TRBD2
size: -
V: TRBV6-4
CDR3: CANSPGGAPYNEQFF
DNA: TGTGCCAACTCCCCGGGGGGGGCCCCCTACAATGAGCAGTTCTTC

J: TRBJ2-2
D: TRBD1
size: -
V: TRBV7-2
CDR3: CASSPGQPNTGELFF
DNA: TGTGCCAGCAGCCCGGGACAGCCGAACACCGGGGAGCTGTTTTTT

J: TRBJ1-1
D: -
size: -
V: TRBV19
CDR3: CASSPLPRTNTEAFF
DNA: TGTGCCAGTAGTCCCCTGCCCAGGACTAACACTGAAGCTTTCTTT

J: TRBJ2-5
D: TRBD2
size: -
V: TRBV13
CDR3: CASSLVGGADGETQYF
DNA: TGTGCCAGCAGCTTAGTCGGGGGGGCCGATGGCGAGACCCAGTACTTC

J: TRBJ2-7
D: -
size: -
V: TRBV18
CDR3: CASSPAAAYEQYF
DNA: TGTGCCAGCTCACCAGCTGCGGCCTACGAGCAGTACTTC

J: TRBJ2-1
D: -
size: -
V: TRBV4-2
CDR3: CASSQVLGPTYNEQFF
DNA: TGTGCCAGCAGCCAAGTACTAGGGCCTACCTACAATGAGCAGTTCTTC

J: TRBJ2-7
D: -
size: -
V: TRBV5-1
CDR3: CASSHWRRMSSYEQYF
DNA: TGCGCCAGCAGCCACTGGCGGCGGATGAGCTCCTACGAGCAGTACTTC

J: TRBJ1-6
D: -
size: once
V: TRBV6-1
CDR3: CASSEQGAAFGSPLHF
DNA: TGTGCCAGCAGTGAACAAGGGGCGGCCTTTGGTTCACCCCTCCACTTT

J: TRBJ1-1
D: -
size: -
V: TRBV12-5
CDR3: CASGLVQSGGEAFF
DNA: TGTGCTAGTGGTTTGGTACAGTCCGGAGGCGAAGCTTTCTTT

J: TRBJ2-2
D: TRBD2
size: few
V: TRBV4-2
CDR3: CASGQGGGASGTGELFF
DNA: TGTGCCAGCGGGCAGGGCGGGGGGGCCTCCGGCACCGGGGAGCTGTTTTTT

J: TRBJ2-1
D: TRBD1
size: -
V: TRBV7-9
CDR3: CASSNRDRDNEQFF
DNA: TGTGCCAGCAGCAATCGGGACAGAGACAATGAGCAGTTCTTC

J: TRBJ2-3
D: -
size: -
V: TRBV9
CDR3: CASSSGLSTDTQYF
DNA: TGTGCCAGCAGCTCCGGACTGAGCACAGATACGCAGTATTTT

J: TRBJ2-7
D: TRBD1
size: -
V: TRBV4-1
CDR3: CASSQIWDRTYEQYF
DNA: TGCGCCAGCAGCCAAATCTGGGACAGGACCTACGAGCAGTACTTC

J: TRBJ2-1
D: -
size: -
V: TRBV27
CDR3: CASNPGQTFYNEQFF
DNA: TGTGCCAGCAATCCCGGACAGACCTTCTACAATGAGCAGTTCTTC

J: TRBJ1-2
D: -
size: -
V: TRBV7-9
CDR3: CASSLDLYGYTF
DNA: TGTGCCAGCAGCCTCGATCTATATGGCTACACCTTC

J: TRBJ2-3
D: -
size: -
V: TRBV7-9
CDR3: CASSLDPDTQYF
DNA: TGTGCCAGCAGCTTAGATCCTGATACGCAGTATTTT

J: TRBJ1-4
D: -
size: -
V: TRBV2
CDR3: CASSHRAGDEKLFF
DNA: TGTGCCAGCAGCCACAGGGCTGGTGATGAAAAACTGTTTTTT

J: TRBJ1-1
D: TRBD1
size: few
V: TRBV25-1
CDR3: CASSSTPGQGLGTEAFF
DNA: TGTGCCAGCAGTTCCACACCGGGACAGGGCTTGGGCACTGAAGCTTTCTTT

J: TRBJ1-2
D: -
size: once
V: TRBV6-5
CDR3: CASSYSPGEYGYTF
DNA: TGTGCCAGCAGTTACTCGCCAGGGGAGTATGGCTACACCTTC

J: TRBJ1-2
D: -
size: -
V: TRBV4-1
CDR3: CASSQDYRSRNGYTF
DNA: TGCGCCAGCAGCCAAGATTATAGGTCCAGGAACGGCTACACCTTC

J: TRBJ2-7
D: -
size: -
V: TRBV12-3/TRBV12-4
CDR3: CASSLTGFYEQYF
DNA: TGTGCCAGCAGTTTGACAGGATTCTACGAGCAGTACTTC

J: TRBJ1-5
D: -
size: -
V: TRBV4-2
CDR3: CASSQDRDNQPQHF
DNA: TGTGCCAGCAGCCAAGACAGGGATAATCAGCCCCAGCATTTT

J: TRBJ1-1
D: TRBD1
size: -
V: TRBV5-1
CDR3: CASSLTGGTEAFF
DNA: TGCGCCAGCAGCTTAACAGGGGGCACTGAAGCTTTCTTT

J: TRBJ1-6
D: -
size: few
V: TRBV19
CDR3: CASSDTWQGANSPLHF
DNA: TGTGCCAGTAGCGATACCTGGCAGGGTGCCAATTCACCCCTCCACTTT

J: TRBJ1-6
D: -
size: -
V: TRBV18
CDR3: CASSPPRQRNSPLHF
DNA: TGTGCCAGCTCACCACCACGTCAGCGGAATTCACCCCTCCACTTT

J: TRBJ2-7
D: TRBD1
size: few
V: TRBV4-3
CDR3: CASSQAGQGVHEQYF
DNA: TGCGCCAGCAGCCAAGCGGGACAGGGGGTCCACGAGCAGTACTTC

J: TRBJ2-7
D: -
size: -
V: TRBV6-5
CDR3: CASTISWRKGEQYF
DNA: TGTGCCAGCACAATCTCTTGGAGGAAGGGCGAGCAGTACTTC

J: TRBJ2-2
D: TRBD2
size: -
V: TRBV27
CDR3: CASSSLGRTSGMGTGELFF
DNA: TGTGCCAGCAGTTCCCTTGGGAGGACTAGCGGAATGGGGACCGGGGAGCTGTTTTTT

J: TRBJ1-1
D: TRBD1
size: -
V: TRBV7-6
CDR3: CASSLLQGGMNTEAFF
DNA: TGTGCCAGCAGCCTGTTACAGGGGGGCATGAACACTGAAGCTTTCTTT

J: TRBJ1-5
D: -
size: -
V: TRBV29-1
CDR3: CSVAGDSNQPQHF
DNA: TGCAGCGTAGCAGGGGATAGCAATCAGCCCCAGCATTTT

J: TRBJ2-2
D: -
size: once
V: TRBV6-2/TRBV6-3
CDR3: CASSILFGAGELFF
DNA: TGTGCCAGCAGTATCCTATTCGGGGCCGGGGAGCTGTTTTTT

J: TRBJ2-1
D: -
size: -
V: TRBV3-1/TRBV3-2
CDR3: CASSRRGANEQFF
DNA: TGTGCCAGCAGCCGTCGGGGGGCGAATGAGCAGTTCTTC

J: TRBJ1-1
D: -
size: -
V: TRBV11-2
CDR3: CASSLAHGGSSAEAFF
DNA: TGTGCCAGCAGCTTAGCACACGGAGGGAGTAGCGCTGAAGCTTTCTTT

J: TRBJ1-5
D: -
size: -
V: TRBV24-1
CDR3: CATSVGGGLNQPQHF
DNA: TGTGCCACCAGCGTAGGGGGGGGTTTAAATCAGCCCCAGCATTTT

J: TRBJ2-4
D: TRBD1
size: -
V: TRBV6-6
CDR3: CASSHQGAGAKNIQYF
DNA: TGTGCCAGCAGTCATCAGGGGGCGGGGGCCAAAAACATTCAGTACTTC

J: TRBJ2-1
D: -
size: -
V: TRBV4-1
CDR3: CASSQVPAGNEQFF
DNA: TGCGCCAGCAGCCAAGTCCCAGCAGGCAATGAGCAGTTCTTC

J: TRBJ1-6
D: -
size: once
V: TRBV25-1
CDR3: CASSAPGNSPLHF
DNA: TGTGCCAGCAGTGCCCCCGGGAATTCACCCCTCCACTTT

J: TRBJ2-5
D: -
size: -
V: TRBV9
CDR3: CASSVQVGETQYF
DNA: TGTGCCAGCAGCGTACAGGTGGGCGAGACCCAGTACTTC